Below, one TCR beta chain is given with its context. The antigen is unknown. The data were taken from a study of cytomegalovirus exposure and HLA in healthy donors. Notes on the study in general: Three CMV-associated chains were confirmed in vitro to be specific for CMV antigens. Among TCR sequences, most were rare, though some public TCRs appeared in many donors. It was reportedly the case that the classifier diagnosed cytomegalovirus status with high specificity and sensitivity.

Clones were read by immunoSEQ multiplex PCR, and TCRdb kept only the in-frame ones, dropping some. The sample includes 55,000 to 75,000 clones, roughly nine tenths seen only once; the top ten take 3.1%. The germline gives CDR1 MDHEN, CDR2 SYDVKM. Trimming took 6 bases from V and 6 from J; bases not matched to a gene: 6. The CDR3 has 14 amino acids. The donors were part of the validation cohort, which consisted of some 120 subjects and was separate from the first cohort of about 720 subjects. The receptor was isolated from a young man in good health and CMV-seronegative. Sequenced sample: PBMCs. The chain uses TRBV28 and TRBJ1-2; 11 bases align to TRBD1. The CDR3 spells CASSFPGQGDGYTF. CDR3 in DNA: TGTGCCAGCAGCTTTCCGGGACAGGGGGATGGCTACACCTTC.